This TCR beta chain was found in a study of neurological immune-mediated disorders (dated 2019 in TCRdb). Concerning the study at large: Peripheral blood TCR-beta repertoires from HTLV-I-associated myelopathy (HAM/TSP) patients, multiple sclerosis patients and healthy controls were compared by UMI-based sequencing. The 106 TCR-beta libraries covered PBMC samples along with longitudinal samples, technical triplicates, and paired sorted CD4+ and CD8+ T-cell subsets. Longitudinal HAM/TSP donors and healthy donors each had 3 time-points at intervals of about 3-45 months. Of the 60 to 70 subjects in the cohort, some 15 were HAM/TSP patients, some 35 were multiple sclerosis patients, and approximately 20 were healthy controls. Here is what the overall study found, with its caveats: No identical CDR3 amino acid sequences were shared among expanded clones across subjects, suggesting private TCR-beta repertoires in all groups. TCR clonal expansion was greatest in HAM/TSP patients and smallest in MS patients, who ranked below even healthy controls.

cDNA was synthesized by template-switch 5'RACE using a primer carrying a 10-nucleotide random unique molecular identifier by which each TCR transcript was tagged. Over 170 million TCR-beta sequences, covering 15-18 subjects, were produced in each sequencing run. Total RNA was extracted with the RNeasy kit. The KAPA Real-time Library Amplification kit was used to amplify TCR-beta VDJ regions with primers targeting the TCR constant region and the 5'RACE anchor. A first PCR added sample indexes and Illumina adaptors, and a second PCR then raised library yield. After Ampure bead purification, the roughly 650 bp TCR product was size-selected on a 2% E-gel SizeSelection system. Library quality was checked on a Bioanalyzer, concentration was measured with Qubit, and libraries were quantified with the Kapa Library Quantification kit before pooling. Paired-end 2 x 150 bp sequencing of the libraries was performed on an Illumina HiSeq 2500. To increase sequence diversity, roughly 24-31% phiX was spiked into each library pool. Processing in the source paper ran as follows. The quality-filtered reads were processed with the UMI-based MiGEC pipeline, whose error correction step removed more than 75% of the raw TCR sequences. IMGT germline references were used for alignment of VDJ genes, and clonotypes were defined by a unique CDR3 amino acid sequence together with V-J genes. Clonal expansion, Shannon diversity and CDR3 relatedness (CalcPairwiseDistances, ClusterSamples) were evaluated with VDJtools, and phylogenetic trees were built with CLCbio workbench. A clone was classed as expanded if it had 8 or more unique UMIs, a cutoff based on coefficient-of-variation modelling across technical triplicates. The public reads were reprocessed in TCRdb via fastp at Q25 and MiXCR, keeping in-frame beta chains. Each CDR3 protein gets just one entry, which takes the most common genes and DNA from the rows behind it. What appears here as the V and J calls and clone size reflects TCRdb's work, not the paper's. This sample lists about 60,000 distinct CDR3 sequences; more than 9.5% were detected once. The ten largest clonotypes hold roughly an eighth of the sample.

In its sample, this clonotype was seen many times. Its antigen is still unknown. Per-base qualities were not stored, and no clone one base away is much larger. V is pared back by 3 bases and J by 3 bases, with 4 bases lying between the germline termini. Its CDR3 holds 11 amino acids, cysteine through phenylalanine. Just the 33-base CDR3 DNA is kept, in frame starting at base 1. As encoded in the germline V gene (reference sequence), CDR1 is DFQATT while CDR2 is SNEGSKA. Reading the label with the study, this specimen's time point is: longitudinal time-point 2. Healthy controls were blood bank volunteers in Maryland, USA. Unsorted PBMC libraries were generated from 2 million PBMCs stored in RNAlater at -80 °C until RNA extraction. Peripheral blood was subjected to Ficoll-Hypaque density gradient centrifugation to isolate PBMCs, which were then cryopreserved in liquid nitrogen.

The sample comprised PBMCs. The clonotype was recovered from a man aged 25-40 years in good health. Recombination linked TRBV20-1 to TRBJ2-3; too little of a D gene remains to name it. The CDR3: CSASWTDTQYF. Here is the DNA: TGCAGTGCTAGTTGGACAGATACGCAGTATTTT.